This TCR beta chain appears in the sequencing data of a study of shared clonotypes between healthy human individuals. It was about 180 ng DNA, approximately 28,000 T cell genomes, that sorted-subset replicate PCRs used. The protocol was immunoSEQ multiplex PCR, while the TCRdb copy is restricted to in-frame clones and leaves out a portion. The sample has 300,000 or so clones, approximately 74% seen once. Trimming pared 4 bases from V and 0 bases from J, leaving 18 bases between. The CDR3 runs 17 residues. CDR1 is SGDLS, CDR2 YYNGEE, per germline. The clonotype originates from a man under 40 in good health. The J gene is TRBJ2-3, the V gene TRBV9; possible D gene TRBD2, 6 bases. The sequenced sample was memory CD4+ T cells sorted from blood. Sample subset: CD45RA-negative fraction. The chain's CDR3 is CASSPRLGTLSTDTQYF. The CDR3 coding sequence is TGTGCCAGCAGCCCGCGACTAGGAACGCTCAGCACAGATACGCAGTATTTT.